The present T cell receptor (beta chain) was sequenced within a study of blood T cells in healthy people across ages. Germline trimming cut 3 bases from V and 7 bases from J; bases unmatched to any gene: 4. The V gene's germline CDR1 is LGHDT and CDR2 YNNKEL (reference sequence). The CDR3 is 15 residues long. The sample providers were healthy Caucasian people from Russia, aged about 6 to 95. Donors gave around 10 milliliters of peripheral blood apiece. Alongside a J-beta primer mix, a sample-barcoded 5' primer served in a second PCR lasting roughly 7 to 11 cycles. TCRdb reprocessed the 5' RACE reads with MiXCR, giving one entry per CDR3 protein. The sample lists around 820,000 distinct CDR3 sequences, around 25% occurring once. Separately, the same data were catalogued under a study of T cells of mothers and their children.

The sequenced material came from blood. This receptor was taken from a boy aged 5-17 years in good health. The J gene is TRBJ2-1, the V gene TRBV3-1; TRBD2 aligns across 12 bases. CDR3 protein: CASSQLAGGLNEQFF. CDR3 DNA sequence: TGTGCCAGCAGCCAGCTAGCGGGGGGGCTTAATGAGCAGTTCTTC.